This T cell receptor beta chain appears in the sequencing data of a study of blood T cell repertoires in COVID-19. Trimming took 6 bases from V and 5 from J; bases not matched to a gene: 7. Germline lookup yields CDR1 SGHTA and CDR2 FQGTGA. The CDR3 runs to 15 residues. The data were produced by immunoSEQ multiplex PCR, yet TCRdb's version contains in-frame clones alone and is incomplete. The sample lists 100,000 or so clones, roughly 79% occurring once. The rearrangement links TRBV7-3 to TRBJ1-5, with 10 bases that match TRBD1. The sequencing sample was made of peripheral blood. The clonotype originates from a human donor in a cohort sampled during active COVID-19. The chain's CDR3 is CASSSGQGQYQPQHF. CDR3 in DNA: TGTGCCAGCAGTTCGGGACAGGGGCAGTATCAGCCCCAGCATTTT.